This TCR beta chain came from a study of shared clonotypes between healthy human individuals. As for the study in general: Per donor, three plates held CD4 naive cells, three held CD4 memory, two held CD8 naive and one held CD8 memory. General observations from the study: The four-donor shared clonotypes exceeded non-shared clonotypes in generation probability, with non-shared ones scoring lower.

The study enrolled healthy HIV-negative adults without recent acute infections or vaccinations as donors. A CD45RA+ naive subset and a CD45RA-negative memory subset were split from CD4+ cells. Trimming pared 2 bases from V and 2 bases from J, leaving 7 bases between. Looked up from germline, CDR1 is MNHEY and CDR2 is SMNVEV (reference sequence). The CDR3 is 14 residues long. Sequencing used immunoSEQ multiplex PCR; TCRdb keeps in-frame clones, though not all of them. The sample has over a million clones, more than 75% seen once. Note on this clone: The target antigen is unknown.

The sequencing sample was made of memory CD4+ T cells from PBMCs. The subset here: CD45RA-negative fraction. The chain is built from TRBV27 and TRBJ1-3; no definite D call. The sequence came from a man between 18 and 35 years old in good health. Some clones in this sample may be carry-over from other donors' samples. The CDR3 DNA follows: TGTGCCAGCAGTTTAGCTGGGACTGGAAACACCATATATTTT. This translates into CASSLAGTGNTIYF.